These 8 T cell receptor beta chains came from one sample sequenced in a study of CD8 T cells in ankylosing spondylitis. TCRdb ran MiXCR on the 5' RACE reads and lists one entry per CDR3 protein. The table records approximately 35,000 distinct CDR3 sequences, around 10% of them present only once. The sequencing input was synovial fluid, either unsorted or a sorted T cell fraction (not recorded which). These receptors were taken from a male donor with ankylosing spondylitis.

In its sample, this clonotype ranks as medium-sized. The rearrangement uses TRBV6-1 and TRBJ2-2, with 15 nucleotides matching TRBD2. The CDR3 has 16 amino acids. V lost 7 bases and J lost 4; bases outside the gene matches: 4. From germline, CDR1 is MNHNS and CDR2 SASEGT. CDR3 DNA sequence: TGTGCCAGCATTGGGACTAGCGGGAGGAGCACCGGGGAGCTGTTTTTT. Translation: CASIGTSGRSTGELFF.

The chain is built from TRBV12-3 or TRBV12-4 and TRBJ1-3, with a tentative D call TRBD1 (5 bases). V lost 2 bases and J 3 bases, leaving 5 bases between the germline ends. There are 13 residues in the CDR3. Here the CDR3 reads CASSLQGGNTIYF. The CDR3 nucleotides are TGTGCCAGCAGTTTACAGGGTGGAAACACCATATATTTT.

With respect to this clonotype: This may be a read error, as it is one base from a much larger clone. The V gene is TRBV7-2, the J gene TRBJ2-5, with a possible D match to TRBD2 (5 bases). The length of the CDR3 is 14 residues. Germline CDR1 and CDR2: SGHTA and FQGNSA. The CDR3 loop is CVSSLRFGEETQYF. The CDR3 DNA sequence: TGTGTCAGCAGCTTACGCTTTGGGGAGGAGACCCAGTACTTC.

This clonotype has at least ten counts. This chain links TRBV29-1 with TRBJ2-2; TRBD1 agrees at 8 bases. CDR3 size: 15 residues. Germline CDR1 and CDR2: SQVTM and ANQGSEA. Germline trimming cut 6 bases from V and 5 bases from J; bases unmatched to any gene: 11. This CDR3 is CSVQAQGARTGELFF. Here the CDR3 DNA reads TGCAGCGTGCAAGCCCAGGGGGCGCGGACCGGGGAGCTGTTTTTT.

This sequence joins TRBV6-2 or TRBV6-3 and TRBJ2-7; no reliable D call. Between the trimmed V and J ends, which lost 10 bases and 0 bases, there was a span of 13 bases. CDR3 length: 13 residues. CDR1 and CDR2 (germline): MNHEY, SVGEGT. CDR3 nucleotide sequence: TGTGCCACGACGAGCCCTGGCTCCTACGAGCAGTACTTC. This gives the protein CATTSPGSYEQYF.

V is TRBV27 and J is TRBJ2-7; the D is unclear. The germline gives CDR1 MNHEY, CDR2 SMNVEV (reference sequence). The CDR3 covers 15 residues. V was trimmed by 0 bases and J by 5 bases, leaving 14 bases between them. The CDR3 spells CASSLSWIQTHEQYF. CDR3 nucleotide sequence: TGTGCCAGCAGTTTATCGTGGATCCAAACTCACGAGCAGTACTTC.

The genes are TRBV4-1 and TRBJ1-5; D is unresolved. Trimming removed 5 bases at V and 4 bases at J, with 18 bases between. This CDR3 contains 16 residues. Germline CDR1 reads MGHRA; CDR2 reads YSYEKL. The CDR3, as DNA: TGCGCCAGCAGCTCCTTGGCGGTCTTAGCAAATCAGCCCCAGCATTTT. Protein sequence: CASSSLAVLANQPQHF.

This clonotype was recorded a few times. The rearrangement uses TRBV9 and TRBJ2-5; 8 bases are shared with TRBD1. There are 15 residues in the CDR3. Trimming at V came to 1 base and at J to 5 bases, leaving 7 bases not matched to a gene. In germline, CDR1 is SGDLS, CDR2 YYNGEE. DNA of the CDR3: TGTGCCAGCAGCGTAAATCCGGACAGGGCTGAGACCCAGTACTTC. Amino acid sequence: CASSVNPDRAETQYF.